This paragraph covers one TCR beta chain sequence. PCR primers comprised 60 Vbeta and 13 Jbeta primers. Original analysis: An analysis that came later counted 70 million to 100 million unique TCR beta chains, approximately 11 million shared. The method was immunoSEQ multiplex PCR; TCRdb's version includes in-frame clones alone and lacks a portion of them. V, J and clone size are taken as reported in that table, and D and trimming were inferred from the DNA itself. The sample shows almost 200,000 clones, 79% of them seen only once. V was clipped by 4 bases and J by 2 bases; unmatched bases: 12. Germline V lookup: CDR1 MGHRA, CDR2 YSYEKL. The CDR3 has 17 amino acids. These data belong to a study of cytomegalovirus exposure and HLA in healthy donors.

The chain employs TRBV4-1 and TRBJ2-3; 7 bases are shared with TRBD2. Sequenced: PBMCs. This TCR was recovered from a woman aged 25 to 39 in good health and CMV-seropositive. CDR3 in amino acids: CASSLRPPGLITDTQYF. The CDR3 nucleotides are TGCGCCAGCAGCCTTCGACCCCCGGGACTAATCACAGATACGCAGTATTTT.